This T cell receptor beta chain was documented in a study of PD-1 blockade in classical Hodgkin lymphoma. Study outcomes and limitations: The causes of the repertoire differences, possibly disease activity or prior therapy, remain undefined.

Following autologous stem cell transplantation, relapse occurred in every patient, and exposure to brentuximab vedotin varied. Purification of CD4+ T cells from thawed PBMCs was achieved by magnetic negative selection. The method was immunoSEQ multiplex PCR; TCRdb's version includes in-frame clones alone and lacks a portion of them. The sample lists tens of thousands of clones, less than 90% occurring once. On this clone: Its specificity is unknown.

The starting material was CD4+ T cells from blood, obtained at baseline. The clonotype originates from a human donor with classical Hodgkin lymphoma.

In DNA form, the CDR3 reads TGCGCCAGCAGCCTTCTGCCTAGCGGGAGAACGAATGAGCAGTTCTTC. Amino acids: CASSLLPSGRTNEQFF. This chain joins TRBV4-1 and TRBJ2-1; 10 nucleotides align to TRBD2. The germline V gene encodes CDR1 MGHRA and CDR2 YSYEKL. Trimming cost V 4 bases and J 7 bases; bases outside gene matches: 10. The CDR3 runs 16 residues.